A selection of T cell receptor beta chains follows, all from one sample in a study of blood T cells in healthy people across ages. TCRdb fed the 5' RACE reads into MiXCR, producing one record per CDR3 protein. The data contain 600,000 to 850,000 distinct CDR3 sequences, around 25% of them seen just once; the ten biggest clones take up 9% to 9.5%. These data also featured in a second study, about T cells of mothers and their children.

Sequencing was performed on blood. Receptors originate from a boy aged 5-17 years in good health. Both conserved end residues are part of each CDR3. A D gene is named only where the DNA matches it firmly. Not all rows give a size; the values are once, few, many and, for expanded clones, a class.

CDR3 DNA: TGCAGTGCTACTCTAGCGGGGGGCAATGAGCAGTTCTTC; CDR3 protein: CSATLAGGNEQFF; J gene: TRBJ2-1; clone size: .; D gene: TRBD2; V gene: TRBV20-1
CDR3 DNA: TGTGCCAGCAGCTTAAACTCGGCCCGGGAGACCCAGTACTTC; CDR3 protein: CASSLNSARETQYF; J gene: TRBJ2-5; clone size: few; D gene: .; V gene: TRBV7-2
CDR3 DNA: TGTGCCAGCAGCTTGTTACTAGCGGGGACCTCTGGGGCCAACGTCCTGACTTTC; CDR3 protein: CASSLLLAGTSGANVLTF; J gene: TRBJ2-6; clone size: few; D gene: TRBD2; V gene: TRBV13
CDR3 DNA: TGCGCCAGCAGCTTAGAGGGGCCTAACAATGAGCAGTTCTTC; CDR3 protein: CASSLEGPNNEQFF; J gene: TRBJ2-1; clone size: .; D gene: .; V gene: TRBV5-1
CDR3 DNA: TGCAGCGTTGAAATGGGGACAGGAGGTGAGCAGTACTTC; CDR3 protein: CSVEMGTGGEQYF; J gene: TRBJ2-7; clone size: .; D gene: TRBD1; V gene: TRBV29-1
CDR3 DNA: TGTGCCAGCAGTTTAGGGTCAGGGATCGACGAGCAGTACTTC; CDR3 protein: CASSLGSGIDEQYF; J gene: TRBJ2-7; clone size: .; D gene: .; V gene: TRBV12-3/TRBV12-4
CDR3 DNA: TGTGCCAGCAGCGAAGACAGGACCTTCACCTACGAGCAGTACTTC; CDR3 protein: CASSEDRTFTYEQYF; J gene: TRBJ2-7; clone size: .; D gene: .; V gene: TRBV7-9
CDR3 DNA: TGTGCCAGCGGTGGACAGGGGAACCTAGCCAAAAACATTCAGTACTTC; CDR3 protein: CASGGQGNLAKNIQYF; J gene: TRBJ2-4; clone size: .; D gene: TRBD1; V gene: TRBV12-3/TRBV12-4
CDR3 DNA: TGTGCCAGCAGTTACTCGAGCACTAGCGGGAGAGAGTACCACTACGAGCAGTACTTC; CDR3 protein: CASSYSSTSGREYHYEQYF; J gene: TRBJ2-7; clone size: many; D gene: TRBD2; V gene: TRBV6-8
CDR3 DNA: TGTGCCAGCAGAAGGGACAGGGGGCTTGGCACTGAAGCTTTCTTT; CDR3 protein: CASRRDRGLGTEAFF; J gene: TRBJ1-1; clone size: .; D gene: TRBD1; V gene: TRBV6-1
CDR3 DNA: TGTGCCAGCAGTTTTAGGGTCGATGAGCAGTTCTTC; CDR3 protein: CASSFRVDEQFF; J gene: TRBJ2-1; clone size: .; D gene: .; V gene: TRBV12-3/TRBV12-4
CDR3 DNA: TGTGCCAGCAGTTTAGGACAGATCGGGGTTTACGAGCAGTACTTC; CDR3 protein: CASSLGQIGVYEQYF; J gene: TRBJ2-7; clone size: .; D gene: .; V gene: TRBV12-3/TRBV12-4
CDR3 DNA: TGTGCCAGCAGTACAGGAGGGAGAGAGACCCAGTACTTC; CDR3 protein: CASSTGGRETQYF; J gene: TRBJ2-5; clone size: many; D gene: .; V gene: TRBV12-3/TRBV12-4
CDR3 DNA: TGCAGCGTTTGGGGTAGCGGGACTAGCACAGATACGCAGTATTTT; CDR3 protein: CSVWGSGTSTDTQYF; J gene: TRBJ2-3; clone size: once; D gene: TRBD2; V gene: TRBV29-1
CDR3 DNA: TGTGCCAGCAGGGCGGGATATCAAGAGACCCAGTACTTC; CDR3 protein: CASRAGYQETQYF; J gene: TRBJ2-5; clone size: few; D gene: .; V gene: TRBV27
CDR3 DNA: TGTGCCAGCATTCCCAGGGGAGATTATAATTCACCCCTCCACTTT; CDR3 protein: CASIPRGDYNSPLHF; J gene: TRBJ1-6; clone size: .; D gene: .; V gene: TRBV28
CDR3 DNA: TGCAGTGCTAGAGTCGACGGGGGATATGGCTACACCTTC; CDR3 protein: CSARVDGGYGYTF; J gene: TRBJ1-2; clone size: few; D gene: .; V gene: TRBV20-1
CDR3 DNA: TGCGCCAGCAGCCACCTTGGTGTTGAGCAGTTCTTC; CDR3 protein: CASSHLGVEQFF; J gene: TRBJ2-1; clone size: .; D gene: .; V gene: TRBV4-1
CDR3 DNA: TGTGCCAGCAGCGTAGCGGGGGGGAACAATGAGCAGTTCTTC; CDR3 protein: CASSVAGGNNEQFF; J gene: TRBJ2-1; clone size: few; D gene: TRBD2; V gene: TRBV7-9
CDR3 DNA: TGTGCGAACACCCTGGTCGGTAATGAGCAGTTCTTC; CDR3 protein: CANTLVGNEQFF; J gene: TRBJ2-1; clone size: few; D gene: .; V gene: TRBV2
CDR3 DNA: TGCAGCGTTGATGCCCAACTCCGTCGCCAAGAGACCCAGTACTTC; CDR3 protein: CSVDAQLRRQETQYF; J gene: TRBJ2-5; clone size: .; D gene: .; V gene: TRBV29-1
CDR3 DNA: TGTGCCAGCCGTTCCCTCGGGAGGAAGTACTTC; CDR3 protein: CASRSLGRKYF; J gene: TRBJ2-7; clone size: .; D gene: TRBD2; V gene: TRBV27